The rows below give T cell receptor beta chains drawn from one sample of a study of shared clonotypes between healthy human individuals. The protocol was immunoSEQ multiplex PCR, while the TCRdb copy is restricted to in-frame clones and leaves out a portion. This table holds about 660,000 clones, 74% found once. Input material: memory CD4+ T cells sorted from blood. The origin of the receptors is a woman aged 25 to 39 in good health. Each CDR3 is given with its conserved first and last residue. The D gene is left open where the match is weak. Clone size appears in some rows only: once, few, many, or a class for an expanded clone.

abundance,d_gene,j_gene,v_gene,CDR3aa,CDR3nt
few,TRBD1,TRBJ2-7,TRBV19,CASSMGQVTHEQYF,TGTGCCAGTAGTATGGGACAGGTCACCCACGAGCAGTACTTC
.,.,TRBJ1-2,TRBV6-1,CASSDRGALDGYTF,TGTGCCAGCAGTGACCGTGGGGCACTCGATGGCTACACCTTC
few,.,TRBJ2-3,TRBV5-1,CASSLAALVGDTQYF,TGCGCCAGCAGCCTAGCAGCCCTCGTAGGAGATACGCAGTATTTT
once,.,TRBJ1-1,TRBV21-1,CASSKDRGGTEAFF,TGTGCCAGCAGCAAAGACCGGGGCGGCACTGAAGCTTTCTTT
many,.,TRBJ2-1,TRBV5-1,CASSFDTSSYNEQFF,TGCGCCAGCAGCTTCGACACCAGCTCCTACAATGAGCAGTTCTTC
few,.,TRBJ1-2,TRBV15,CATSRVDRSYYGYTF,TGTGCCACCAGCAGAGTGGACCGCTCGTATTATGGCTACACCTTC
.,.,TRBJ2-1,TRBV5-1,CASSLSSGTYNEQFF,TGCGCCAGCAGCTTGAGCAGCGGAACCTACAATGAGCAGTTCTTC
.,.,TRBJ2-7,TRBV5-4,CASSLALTADEQYF,TGTGCCAGCAGCTTGGCGTTGACCGCCGACGAGCAGTACTTC
.,.,TRBJ1-2,TRBV29-1,CSVVTGPQGPYGYTF,TGCAGCGTTGTTACCGGACCCCAGGGTCCCTATGGCTACACCTTC
.,.,TRBJ2-2,TRBV27,CASSLGQVNTGELFF,TGTGCCAGCAGTTTAGGTCAGGTGAACACCGGGGAGCTGTTTTTT
.,.,TRBJ2-6,TRBV5-6,CASSLVGSGGSGANVLTF,TGTGCCAGCAGCTTGGTTGGTTCCGGGGGCTCTGGGGCCAACGTCCTGACTTTC
.,TRBD1,TRBJ1-3,TRBV28,CASRTQGAGNTIYF,TGTGCCAGCAGGACACAGGGGGCTGGAAACACCATATATTTT
once,TRBD2,TRBJ2-1,TRBV19,CASSKGLAGGRYNEQFF,TGTGCCAGTAGTAAGGGACTAGCGGGAGGGCGCTACAATGAGCAGTTCTTC
.,TRBD1,TRBJ1-4,TRBV5-1,CASSLLGRGDEKLFF,TGCGCCAGCAGCTTGCTTGGCAGGGGGGATGAAAAACTGTTTTTT
.,TRBD1,TRBJ2-1,TRBV19,CASSIEGTDRREFF,TGTGCCAGTAGTATAGAAGGGACAGACCGGCGGGAGTTCTTC
.,.,TRBJ2-5,TRBV5-1,CASSARTMVGQETQYF,TGCGCCAGCAGCGCTAGAACTATGGTTGGGCAAGAGACCCAGTACTTC
.,.,TRBJ1-1,TRBV28,CASSPRWAQAEAFF,TGTGCCAGCAGTCCCCGATGGGCCCAGGCTGAAGCTTTCTTT
once,TRBD2,TRBJ2-1,TRBV5-1,CASSYGLEGQEQFF,TGCGCCAGCAGCTATGGACTAGAGGGTCAAGAGCAGTTCTTC
.,.,TRBJ2-1,TRBV20-1,CSARGRPEQFF,TGCAGTGCTAGAGGGCGCCCTGAGCAGTTCTTC
once,.,TRBJ2-1,TRBV27,CASRQLGRFYNEQFF,TGTGCCAGCCGACAGTTGGGGCGTTTCTACAATGAGCAGTTCTTC